The clone carrying this TCR beta chain came up a few times. Its antigen is not identified. The V gene's germline CDR1 is MNHNY and CDR2 SVGAGI (reference sequence). This CDR3 is 12 amino acids long. V lost 8 bases, J lost 5 bases, and 13 bases lay in between. The data originate from a study of identical twins. Whole-study findings and limits: Zero-insertion analyses could be partly confounded by invariant MAIT and iNKT cells.

Each cDNA held unique molecular identifiers, and template switching gave it a universal primer site. From the 5' RACE reads, TCRdb called clonotypes with MiXCR, one entry per CDR3 protein. The sample includes some 570,000 distinct CDR3 sequences, approximately 20% of them seen just once. Healthy Caucasians made up all donors. The same specimen was also included in a second study, on yellow fever vaccine responses in identical twins.

This receptor was obtained from a woman between 18 and 29 years old in good health. The sample consisted of CD4+ T cells sorted from blood. V and J are TRBV6-6 and TRBJ2-7, with D unresolved. CDR3 DNA sequence: TGTGCCAGCTCTGTGGACGGAAACGAGCAGTACTTC. Protein: CASSVDGNEQYF.